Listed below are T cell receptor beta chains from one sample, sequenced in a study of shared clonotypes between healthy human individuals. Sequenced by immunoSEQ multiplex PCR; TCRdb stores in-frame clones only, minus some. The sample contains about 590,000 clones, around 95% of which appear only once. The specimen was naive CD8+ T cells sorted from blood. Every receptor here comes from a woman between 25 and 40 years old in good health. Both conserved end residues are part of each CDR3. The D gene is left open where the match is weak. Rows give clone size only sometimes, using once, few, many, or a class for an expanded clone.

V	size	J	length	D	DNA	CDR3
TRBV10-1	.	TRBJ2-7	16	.	TGCGCCAGCAGTGAGTCGTGGGCCGTAACCCCCTACGAGCAGTACTTC	CASSESWAVTPYEQYF
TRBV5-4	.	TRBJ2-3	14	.	TGTGCCAGCAGCACCGCGTTGAAAAAAGATACGCAGTATTTT	CASSTALKKDTQYF
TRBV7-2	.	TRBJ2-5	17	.	TGTGCCAGCAGCGTGAGAAGGGGTCCTGTCTTGGAAGAGACCCAGTACTTC	CASSVRRGPVLEETQYF
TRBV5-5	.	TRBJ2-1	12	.	TGTGCCAGCGACTTCAAACCCAGTGAGCAGTTCTTC	CASDFKPSEQFF
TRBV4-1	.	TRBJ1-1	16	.	TGCGCCAGCAGCCAAGAATCGGTAACGTCCTCCACTGAAGCTTTCTTT	CASSQESVTSSTEAFF
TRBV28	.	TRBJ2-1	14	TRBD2	TGTGCCAGCAGGTTAGCGGGAGGGAAGTATGAGCAGTTCTTC	CASRLAGGKYEQFF
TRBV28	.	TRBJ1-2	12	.	TGTGCCAGCCAACCACCTGGGACGGAAGACACCTTC	CASQPPGTEDTF
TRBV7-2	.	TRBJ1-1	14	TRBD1	TGTGCCAGCAGCGGGCGGGACAGGAACACTGAAGCTTTCTTT	CASSGRDRNTEAFF
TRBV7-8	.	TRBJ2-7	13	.	TGTGCCAGCAGCTTCGACACCCTGTACGAGCAGTACTTC	CASSFDTLYEQYF
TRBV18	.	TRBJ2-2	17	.	TGTGCCAGCTCTTTCTCACGACACCGGGATGTGGCCGGGGAGCTGTTTTTT	CASSFSRHRDVAGELFF
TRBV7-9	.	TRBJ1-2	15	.	TGTGCCAGCAGCCCCAGAGCCGTGGTGAGCTATGGCTACACCTTC	CASSPRAVVSYGYTF
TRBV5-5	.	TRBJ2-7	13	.	TGTGCCAGCGGCCCTGGGACCGCCCTACAGCAGTACTTC	CASGPGTALQQYF
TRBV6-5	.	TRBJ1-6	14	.	TGTGCCAGCAGTTTGTACGACTATAATTCACCCCTCCACTTT	CASSLYDYNSPLHF
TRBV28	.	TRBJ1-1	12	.	TGTGCCAGCAGAAGTTTGAACACTGAAGCTTTCTTT	CASRSLNTEAFF
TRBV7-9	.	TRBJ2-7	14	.	TGTGCCAGCAGCCTCCCTAGCGAGTCCTACGAGCAGTACTTC	CASSLPSESYEQYF
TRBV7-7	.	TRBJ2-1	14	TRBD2	TGTGCCAGCAGTCCTAGCGGTTACGGCAATGAGCAGTTCTTC	CASSPSGYGNEQFF
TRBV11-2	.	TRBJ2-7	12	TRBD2	TGTGCCAGCAGCTGGGAGGGTAACGAGCAGTACTTC	CASSWEGNEQYF
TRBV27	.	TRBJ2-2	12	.	TGTGCCAGCAGTCTGAACACCGGGGAGCTGTTTTTT	CASSLNTGELFF
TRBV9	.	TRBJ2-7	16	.	TGTGCCAGCAGCCGTCAGCGACTATCGAGCTCCTACGAGCAGTACTTC	CASSRQRLSSSYEQYF
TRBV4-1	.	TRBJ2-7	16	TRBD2	TGCGCCAGCAGCCAGCAAGCGGGAGGGTTCGCCTACGAGCAGTACTTC	CASSQQAGGFAYEQYF
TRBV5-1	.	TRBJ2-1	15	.	TGCGCCAGCAGCTTGGGCCTTAGCGCCTACAATGAGCAGTTCTTC	CASSLGLSAYNEQFF
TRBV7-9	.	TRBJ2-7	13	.	TGTGCCAGCAGCCCGGGCGGAGGGGCCGAGCAGTACTTC	CASSPGGGAEQYF
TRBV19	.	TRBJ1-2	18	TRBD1	TGTGCCAGTAGTCATACTCCTCTTGGGACAGGGATTAACTATGGCTACACCTTC	CASSHTPLGTGINYGYTF
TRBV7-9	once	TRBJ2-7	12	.	TGTGCCAGCAGCCAGGGGTCCTACGAGCAGTACTTC	CASSQGSYEQYF
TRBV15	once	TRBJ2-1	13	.	TGTGCCACCCAGCAGAGCTCCTACAATGAGCAGTTCTTC	CATQQSSYNEQFF
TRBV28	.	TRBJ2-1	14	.	TGTGCCAGCAATCCTACAAGCTCCTACAATGAGCAGTTCTTC	CASNPTSSYNEQFF
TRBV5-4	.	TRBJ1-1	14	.	TGTGCCAGCAGCTTTGGTAGGGTAAACACTGAAGCTTTCTTT	CASSFGRVNTEAFF
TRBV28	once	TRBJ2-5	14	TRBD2	TGTGCCAGCAGTTTACTAGCGGGAGCGGAGACCCAGTACTTC	CASSLLAGAETQYF
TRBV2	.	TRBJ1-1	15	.	TGTGCCAGCAGTGACTTTACGGGGGCAAGCACTGAAGCTTTCTTT	CASSDFTGASTEAFF
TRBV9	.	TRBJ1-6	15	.	TGTGCCAGCAGCGTAGGGACCCCTGCTAATTCACCCCTCCACTTT	CASSVGTPANSPLHF
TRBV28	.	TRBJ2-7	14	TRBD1	TGTGCCAGCAGACAGGACAGGGGGAGTTACGAGCAGTACTTC	CASRQDRGSYEQYF
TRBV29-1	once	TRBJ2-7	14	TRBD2	TGCAGCGTTGTAGGCCTAGCGGGGACCTACGAGCAGTACTTC	CSVVGLAGTYEQYF
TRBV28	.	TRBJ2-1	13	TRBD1	TGTGCCAGCCGGGACAGTTCTTTCGTTGAGCAGTTCTTC	CASRDSSFVEQFF
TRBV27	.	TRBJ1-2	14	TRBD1	TGTGCCAGCAGTTTAGGGGACAGGAACTATGGCTACACCTTC	CASSLGDRNYGYTF
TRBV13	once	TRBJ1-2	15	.	TGTGCCAGCAGCTTAGGGACAGCCTTTAACTATGGCTACACCTTC	CASSLGTAFNYGYTF
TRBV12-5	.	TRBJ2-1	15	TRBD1	TGTGCTAGTGGACAGGGGACAGGGGGGTACAATGAGCAGTTCTTC	CASGQGTGGYNEQFF
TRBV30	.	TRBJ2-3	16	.	TGTGCCGCGGGAACCCGGGACAGACTTAGCACAGATACGCAGTATTTT	CAAGTRDRLSTDTQYF
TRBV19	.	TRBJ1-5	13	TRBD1	TGTGCCAGTAGGGACAGGGGGGATCAGCCCCAGCATTTT	CASRDRGDQPQHF
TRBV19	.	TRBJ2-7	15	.	TGTGCCAGTAGTCCTTTCTTAGGGACCACCTACGAGCAGTACTTC	CASSPFLGTTYEQYF
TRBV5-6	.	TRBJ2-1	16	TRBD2	TGTGCCAGCAGCTGGGGGACTAGCGGCTCCTACAATGAGCAGTTCTTC	CASSWGTSGSYNEQFF
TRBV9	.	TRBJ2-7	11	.	TGTGCCAGCAGCGCCCCCAACGAGCAGTACTTC	CASSAPNEQYF
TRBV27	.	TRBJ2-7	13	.	TGTGCCAGCAGCCTCGACAATCCCCACGAGCAGTACTTC	CASSLDNPHEQYF
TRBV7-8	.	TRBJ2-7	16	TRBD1	TGTGCCAGCAGCACCATTGACCCGGACAGGGGCCACGAGCAGTACTTC	CASSTIDPDRGHEQYF
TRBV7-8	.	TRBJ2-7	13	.	TGTGCCAGCAGTAAGACCGCAATCTACGAGCAGTACTTC	CASSKTAIYEQYF
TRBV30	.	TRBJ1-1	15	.	TGTGCCTGGAGTGTAGGAGTTGGGCAGGACACTGAAGCTTTCTTT	CAWSVGVGQDTEAFF
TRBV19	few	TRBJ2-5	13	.	TGTGCCAGTAGAGGAGCGTCGCAAGAGACCCAGTACTTC	CASRGASQETQYF